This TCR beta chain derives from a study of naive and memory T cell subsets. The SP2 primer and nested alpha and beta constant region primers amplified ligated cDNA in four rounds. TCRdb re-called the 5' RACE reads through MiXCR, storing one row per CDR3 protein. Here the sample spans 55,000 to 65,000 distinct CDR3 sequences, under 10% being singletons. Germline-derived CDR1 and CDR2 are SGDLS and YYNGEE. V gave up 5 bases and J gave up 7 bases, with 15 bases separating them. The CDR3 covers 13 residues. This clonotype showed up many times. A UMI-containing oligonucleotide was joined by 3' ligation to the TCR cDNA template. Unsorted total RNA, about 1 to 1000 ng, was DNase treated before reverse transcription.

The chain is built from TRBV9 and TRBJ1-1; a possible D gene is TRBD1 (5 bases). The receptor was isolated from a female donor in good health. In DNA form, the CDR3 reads TGTGCCAGCAGGGGAGGGGCAGCGGGTGAAGCTTTCTTT. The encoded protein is CASRGGAAGEAFF.